These 19 T cell receptor beta chains were all obtained from the same sample, sequenced in a study of beta chain features in type 1 diabetes. Sequenced material consisted of expressed TCRB transcripts (all of the isolated RNA was reverse transcribed). Data came from immunoSEQ multiplex PCR; TCRdb stores just in-frame clones and leaves some out. The table has 150,000 to 180,000 clones, around 8% seen once; the top ten hold almost 0.65%. Source material: central memory CD4+ T cells from blood. The receptors stem from a man aged 18 to 30 in good health.

The chain has TRBV4-3 and TRBJ1-6; D is possibly TRBD1 (5 bases). This CDR3 contains 13 residues. The V end was cut by 4 bases, the J end by 8 bases, with 9 bases between. The germline V gene encodes CDR1 LGHNA and CDR2 YSLEER. CDR3 sequence: CASSRGPDSPLHF. Here the CDR3 DNA reads TGCGCCAGCAGCCGGGGCCCAGATTCACCCCTCCACTTT.

This clone was seen many times. V and J are TRBV28 and TRBJ2-7; 8 nucleotides match TRBD1. CDR3 length: 14 residues. Germline V gene sequence: CDR1 MDHEN, CDR2 SYDVKM. Unmatched junction bases numbered 5, after V lost 4 bases and J lost 3 bases. The CDR3 spells CASSSTGTGYEQYF. CDR3 nucleotide sequence: TGTGCCAGCAGTTCAACCGGGACAGGCTACGAGCAGTACTTC.

The gene calls are TRBV6-5 and TRBJ2-3, with 9 nucleotides matching TRBD2. Germline loops: CDR1 MNHEY, CDR2 SVGAGI. V lost 11 bases, J lost 5 bases, and 8 bases stayed unmatched. CDR3 length equals 13 residues. The CDR3 loop reads CASLGSGRDTQYF. The CDR3 nucleotides read TGTGCCTCTTTAGGTAGCGGGAGAGATACGCAGTATTTT.

The chain couples TRBV6-1 to TRBJ1-1, with TRBD1 matching 9 bases. CDR3 length: 17 residues. J gave up 1 base and V 2 bases, and 8 bases lay outside the gene matches. The germline CDR1 and CDR2 sequences are MNHNS and SASEGT. The CDR3 sequence is CASSEWGTGRGNTEAFF. Here the CDR3 DNA reads TGTGCCAGCAGTGAATGGGGGACAGGGAGGGGGAACACTGAAGCTTTCTTT.

A few counts support this clone. V is TRBV19 and J is TRBJ2-5; 7 positions agree with TRBD1. The CDR3 runs to 15 residues. CDR1 and CDR2 (germline): LNHDA, SQIVND (reference sequence). The trim removed 7 bases at V and 5 bases at J, leaving 13 bases unmatched. The CDR3, as DNA: TGTGCCAGTACCCTAAGGGACAGCTGGCCGGAGACCCAGTACTTC. Its protein is CASTLRDSWPETQYF. Looking up the rest from reference TRBV19 and TRBJ2-5 gives the full variable domain: DGGITQSPKYLFRKEGQNVTLSCEQNLNHDAMYWYRQDPGQGLRLIYYSQIVNDFQKGDIAEGYSVSREKKESFPLTVTSAQKNPTAFYLCASTLRDSWPETQYFGPGTRLLVL.

The genes are TRBV5-4 and TRBJ1-2; possible D gene TRBD1, 6 bases. The CDR3 has 14 amino acids. Looked up from germline, CDR1 is SGHNT and CDR2 is YYREEE (reference sequence). V was cut by 4 bases and J by 4 bases, with 14 bases left in between. The CDR3 loop reads CASSPRGAPYGYTF. CDR3 bases: TGTGCCAGCAGCCCCCGGGGGGCACCCTATGGCTACACCTTC. The full variable domain, with the rest looked up from reference TRBV5-4 and TRBJ1-2, is ETGVTQSPTHLIKTRGQQVTLRCSSQSGHNTVSWYQQALGQGPQFIFQYYREEENGRGNFPPRFSGLQFPNYSSELNVNALELDDSALYLCASSPRGAPYGYTFGSGTRLTVV.

This clone was found a few times. The chain is built from TRBV30 and TRBJ1-2, with a possible D match to TRBD1 (6 bases). The germline V and J ends were trimmed by 4 bases and 4 bases, with 19 bases remaining between them. The CDR3 is 15 amino acids. CDR1 is GTSNPN, CDR2 SVGIG, per germline (reference sequence). The CDR3 protein is CAWTPRAGAGYGYTF. The CDR3 region has the DNA TGTGCCTGGACCCCCCGTGCGGGGGCGGGCTATGGCTACACCTTC. Using reference TRBV30 and TRBJ1-2 for the parts outside the CDR3, the full variable domain is SQTIHQWPATLVQPVGSPLSLECTVEGTSNPNLYWYRQAAGRGLQLLFYSVGIGQISSEVPQNLSASRPQDRQFILSSKKLLLSDSGFYLCAWTPRAGAGYGYTFGSGTRLTVV.

This clone has only a few counts. The DNA of the CDR3 is TGTGCCAGCACCCTAGCGGGAGGGCCCCGGGAGCTGTTTTTT. Its translation: CASTLAGGPRELFF. The V call is TRBV7-2, the J call TRBJ2-2, with 12 bases lining up with TRBD2. Trimming removed 7 bases from V and 9 bases from J; junction bases left unmatched: 6. CDR1 is SGHTA and CDR2 is FQGNSA in the germline V gene. The CDR3 loop spans 14 amino acids.

The V call is TRBV7-6, the J call TRBJ2-3; 11 nucleotides agree with TRBD2. This CDR3 spans 17 amino acids. The germline V gene encodes CDR1 SGHVS and CDR2 FNYEAQ. The J segment lost 3 bases and the V segment lost 1 base, leaving 6 bases of the junction unmatched. CDR3 nucleotide sequence: TGTGCCAGCAGCTTAGAGGTAGCGGGAGGGCAAACAGATACGCAGTATTTT. Its translation is CASSLEVAGGQTDTQYF.

V and J are TRBV5-1 and TRBJ2-5, with 14 bases lining up with TRBD2. Germline V CDR1 and CDR2: SGHRS, YFSETQ. This CDR3 comprises 16 residues. V gave up 4 bases and J gave up 5 bases; unmatched junction bases: 7. The CDR3 DNA follows: TGCGCCAGCAGCCCGGGACTAGCGGGAGAAGGGGAGACCCAGTACTTC. Protein product: CASSPGLAGEGETQYF.

This clone was seen repeatedly, ten times or more. V is TRBV19 and J is TRBJ1-1, with D uncertain. In germline, CDR1 is LNHDA, CDR2 SQIVND (reference sequence). V was clipped by 8 bases and J by 0 bases, with 10 bases between them. The CDR3 runs to 13 residues. Written as DNA, the CDR3 is TGTGCCAGTCGGCTTAGCCTGAACACTGAAGCTTTCTTT. It is translated as CASRLSLNTEAFF.

This clone was observed a handful of times. The V and J genes are TRBV19 and TRBJ1-2; D possibly corresponds to TRBD1 (6 bases). The CDR3 extends over 16 amino acids. V dropped 6 bases and J dropped 5 bases, with 22 bases sitting between them. CDR1 and CDR2 (germline): LNHDA, SQIVND (reference sequence). The CDR3 DNA is TGTGCCAGTAGAATGATTGCTGCCAGGGGTGAATATGGCTACACCTTC. It specifies CASRMIAARGEYGYTF.

V is TRBV5-4 and J is TRBJ2-5; 7 nucleotides line up with TRBD1. CDR3 length: 14 residues. CDR1 is SGHNT, CDR2 YYREEE, per germline (reference sequence). With 2 bases clipped from V and 4 bases from J, the junction kept 5 bases outside the gene matches. The CDR3: CASSFKTGVETQYF. CDR3 DNA sequence: TGTGCCAGCAGCTTCAAAACAGGGGTAGAGACCCAGTACTTC.

This clone has only a few counts. The chain combines TRBV5-4 with TRBJ1-6, with D perhaps matching TRBD1 (6 bases). The CDR3 totals 14 residues. The V and J ends lost 4 bases and 13 bases respectively, with 18 bases between them. Germline CDR1 SGHNT, CDR2 YYREEE (reference sequence). The CDR3 here is CASSADSRRSPLHF. Written as DNA, the CDR3 is TGTGCCAGCAGCGCGGACAGTAGGCGATCGCCCCTCCACTTT.

The chain has TRBV19 and TRBJ2-2; perhaps TRBD1 as D (5 bases). Trimming pared 3 bases from V and 5 bases from J, leaving 7 bases between. Germline V lookup: CDR1 LNHDA, CDR2 SQIVND (reference sequence). The CDR3 has 13 residues. This CDR3 reads CASSIQGTGELFF. The CDR3 DNA follows: TGTGCCAGTAGTATTCAGGGAACCGGGGAGCTGTTTTTT.

This clone occurred many times. The chain is built from TRBV7-3 and TRBJ1-1; D gene uncertain. Germline-derived CDR1 and CDR2 are SGHTA and FQGTGA. V was clipped by 2 bases and J by 4 bases, with 8 bases between them. The CDR3 covers 13 residues. Here the CDR3 DNA reads TGTGCCAGCAGCTTAGGAGGGCCCACTGAAGCTTTCTTT. Its translation is CASSLGGPTEAFF.

V gene TRBV4-3 combines with J gene TRBJ1-2; TRBD1 agrees at 7 bases. V gave up 1 base and J gave up 4 bases; unmatched junction bases: 9. Germline loops: CDR1 LGHNA, CDR2 YSLEER. CDR3 length: 16 amino acids. This CDR3 is CASSQGVGRQGYGYTF. DNA of the CDR3: TGCGCCAGCAGCCAAGGTGTGGGGCGACAGGGCTATGGCTACACCTTC.

The chain couples TRBV5-6 to TRBJ1-6; D is possibly TRBD1 (5 bases). The CDR3 has 14 residues. With 6 bases removed from V and 6 bases from J, the gap between germline ends came to 13 bases. The V gene's germline CDR1 is SGHDT and CDR2 YYEEEE. CDR3 sequence (DNA): TGTGCCAGCATGGAGGGGACTATTAATTCACCCCTCCACTTT. Its translation: CASMEGTINSPLHF. The whole variable domain, filled in from reference TRBV5-6 and TRBJ1-6, reads DAGVTQSPTHLIKTRGQQVTLRCSPKSGHDTVSWYQQALGQGPQFIFQYYEEEERQRGNFPDRFSGHQFPNYSSELNVNALLLGDSALYLCASMEGTINSPLHFGNGTRLTVT.

The gene calls are TRBV27 and TRBJ1-1, with 7 bases fitting TRBD1. Germline CDR1 and CDR2: MNHEY and SMNVEV (reference sequence). Trimming at V came to 8 bases and at J to 2 bases, leaving 5 bases not matched to a gene. The CDR3 has 13 amino acids. The CDR3 region is CASQDRYNTEAFF. DNA for the CDR3: TGTGCCAGCCAGGACAGGTACAACACTGAAGCTTTCTTT.